This T cell receptor (beta chain) emerged from a study of blood T cells in healthy people across ages (dated by TCRdb to between 2015 and 2017). As for the study more broadly: In model experiments, template switching captured roughly one uniquely barcoded TCR beta cDNA molecule for every two T cells. The study measured age-related changes in TCR beta repertoire diversity using deep sequencing normalized with unique cDNA molecular identifiers. Four age groups were formed from the donors: young (average 16 years), middle-aged (around 41), aged (over 55) and long-lived (around 82). To avoid experimental bias, donors of different ages were randomly spread across the sequencing lanes. For two donors (one aged 18 to 30 and one aged 80 or older), the study analyzed two additional independent replicas of 1 million unique cDNA reads from the same blood draw. General conclusions and limits of the study: Because profiling used bulk unsorted PBMCs, naive and antigen-experienced compartments could not be compared conclusively. Because the CMV infection status of the donors was unknown, age-related changes in expanded clonotypes may potentially have been confounded. There was a strong correlation between observed TCR beta diversity and the percentage of naive T cells measured by flow cytometry. As age increased, observed TCR beta diversity per million T cells dropped in a roughly linear way, and a significant reduction was already evident by age around 41. Estimates of total diversity from one million sequenced T cells were regarded as lower bounds and underestimates. Compared with the aged group, the long-lived group had more naive CD4+ T cells, fewer expanded clones and increased TCR diversity, a pattern suggesting age selection.

For this clonotype: Which antigen it targets is not known. The input lacks base qualities; no much larger clone sits a single base away.

Donors were 39 systemically healthy Caucasian individuals from Russia aged roughly 6 to 100 years. Each donor gave ten milliliters of peripheral blood, drawn into EDTA-treated Vacutainer tubes. PBMCs were isolated by Ficoll-Paque density-gradient centrifugation, with at least 6 million obtained per sample. Total RNA, at least 6 micrograms per sample, was extracted from PBMCs with Trizol reagent. Naive CD45RAhigh/CD27high T cell percentages were measured by flow cytometry on a PBMC aliquot from every donor. The V and J ends are trimmed by 4 bases and 0 bases, leaving 8 bases between them. In the germline V gene, CDR1 corresponds to SGHRS and CDR2 to YFSETQ. The CDR3 has 15 amino acids, counting the end cysteine and phenylalanine. Left in the record is the CDR3 DNA by itself, 45 bases read in frame from the first base. Library prep was done by 5' RACE. The instrument given in TCRdb is Illumina HiSeq 2500. The second PCR ran for about 6 to 12 cycles and used a J-beta primer mix along with a sample-barcoded 5' primer. Each TCR beta cDNA molecule received a unique molecular identifier from a template-switch 5' adaptor carrying 12 random nucleotides. At least 2.5 million CDR3-containing paired-end reads were obtained from each sample. The Mint cDNA synthesis kit, primed by a TRBC-specific oligonucleotide, was used to synthesize first-strand cDNA from all RNA. After uracil-DNA glycosylase treatment, a first 18-cycle PCR used universal primers M1SS and BC2_uni_R on all cDNA. On the authors' methods: For normalization, 1 million high-quality reads, each with a distinct molecular identifier, were randomly selected from each sample. Instead of being binned into consensus sequences, reads that shared molecular identifiers were thrown out. MiTCR, run with a Q25 quality threshold and the strictest error-elimination algorithm, handled CDR3 identification, clonotype clustering and error correction. Lower-bound total TCR beta diversity was estimated with a nonparametric unseen species model using Euler transformation. TCRdb trimmed public reads at Q25 via fastp, called clones via MiXCR and kept in-frame beta chains. Rows merge per CDR3 protein into single entries with the most common DNA and genes. TCRdb, not the authors, supplied the V and J calls. The sample has over 950,000 distinct CDR3 sequences on record, around 54% of them singletons. The ten largest clones take up 20% to 25% of the sample.

The sequence joins TRBV5-1 to TRBJ2-6; the D gene identity is not certain. Source material: blood. This sequence originates from a woman aged 55-75 years in good health. This receptor carries the CDR3 CASSPVDSGANVLTF. The DNA is TGCGCCAGCAGCCCCGTCGACTCTGGGGCCAACGTCCTGACTTTC.